Here is one T cell receptor beta chain with its context. Its matching antigen is unknown. The data were obtained in a study of CD8+ T cells in alopecia areata. Whole-study context: A 6-month off-drug phase came after tofacitinib, which had lasted 6 to 18 months. Study conclusions and caveats: With one nonresponder, baseline CD8+ expansion's link to response remains uncertain.

CDR3 length: 14 amino acids. The germline CDR1 and CDR2 sequences are SGHTA and FQGNSA. V dropped 5 bases and J dropped 3; count of bases not matched to a gene: 5. Treatment reported: oral pan-JAK inhibitor, 5-10 mg twice daily. cDNA prepared by RNA extraction and subsequent reverse transcription served as the template for sequencing. Only in-frame clones appear in the TCRdb table, and some are missing; sequencing was by immunoSEQ multiplex PCR. The repertoire holds about 76,000 clones, with approximately 64% as singletons. This specimen consisted of CD8+ T cells sorted from blood, obtained at week 24, from a patient treated with tofacitinib. V and J are TRBV7-2 and TRBJ1-1; 8 bases line up with TRBD1. This TCR was sampled from a human donor with alopecia areata. CDR3 bases: TGTGCCAGCAGCATCCAGGGGGCGGACACTGAAGCTTTCTTT. Encoded protein: CASSIQGADTEAFF.